The TCR beta chain under discussion was sequenced for a study of human T cells and chemical hapten exposure. Study outcomes and limitations: High-frequency TCRs, those above 1 in 1000, stayed the same after DPC sensitization.

This clonotype was counted many times. Its antigen is still unknown. CDR1 and CDR2 (germline): LGHNA, YSLEER. V gave up 1 base and J gave up 9 bases, with 19 bases separating them. The CDR3 extends over 16 amino acids. Time point reported: patch test 3, about 24 weeks after DPC sensitization. The sample's treatment: therapeutic diphenylcyclopropenone sensitization with weekly scalp DPC. TCRdb re-called the RACE reads with MiXCR, one entry per CDR3 protein. The sample comprises about 92,000 distinct CDR3 sequences, about 11% of which are singletons, and roughly 1% rests with the top ten. This sequence originates from a woman aged 25 to 39 with alopecia areata. Some clones in this sample may be carry-over from other donors' samples. This sequence joins TRBV4-3 and TRBJ2-1; D might be TRBD2 (5 bases). The sample was whole blood, taken in connection with sensitization to the hapten diphenylcyclopropenone (DPC). The chain's CDR3 is CASSQGWESGEGEQFF. CDR3 DNA: TGCGCCAGCAGCCAAGGGTGGGAGTCGGGCGAGGGTGAGCAGTTCTTC.